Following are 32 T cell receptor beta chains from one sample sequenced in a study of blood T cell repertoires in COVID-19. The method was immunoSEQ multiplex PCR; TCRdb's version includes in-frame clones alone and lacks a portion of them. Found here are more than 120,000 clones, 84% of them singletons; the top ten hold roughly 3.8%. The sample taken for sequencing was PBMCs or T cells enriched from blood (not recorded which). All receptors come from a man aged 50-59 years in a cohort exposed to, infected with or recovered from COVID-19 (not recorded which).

DNA for the CDR3: TGTGCCAGCAGTTTAGCAGGGGGCCAGGGCTACACCTTC. Protein product: CASSLAGGQGYTF. The chain employs TRBV12-3 or TRBV12-4 and TRBJ1-2, with 7 bases aligning to TRBD1. There are 13 residues in the CDR3. V lost 0 bases and J lost 8; bases outside the gene matches: 3.

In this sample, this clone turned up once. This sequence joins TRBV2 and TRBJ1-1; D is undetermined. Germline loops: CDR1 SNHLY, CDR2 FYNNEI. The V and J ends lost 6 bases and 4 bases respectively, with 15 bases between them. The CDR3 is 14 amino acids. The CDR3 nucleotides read TGTGCCAGCAGGTCAGGACTGTCGAGCACTGAAGCTTTCTTT. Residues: CASRSGLSSTEAFF.

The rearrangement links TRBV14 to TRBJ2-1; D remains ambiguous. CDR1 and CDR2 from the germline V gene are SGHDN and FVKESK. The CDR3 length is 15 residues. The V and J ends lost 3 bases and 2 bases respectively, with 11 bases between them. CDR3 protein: CASSQVSLTYNEQFF. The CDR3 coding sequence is TGTGCCAGCAGCCAGGTTAGCTTAACCTACAATGAGCAGTTCTTC.

CDR3 nucleotides: TGTGCCAGCAGCGTCGGACTAGCGGGAGGAAAAGACGAGCAGTACTTC. This encodes CASSVGLAGGKDEQYF. The chain links TRBV5-6 to TRBJ2-7, with TRBD2 matching 14 bases. The trim removed 4 bases at V and 5 bases at J, leaving 8 bases unmatched. CDR1 is SGHDT, CDR2 YYEEEE, per germline. The CDR3 is 16 residues long.

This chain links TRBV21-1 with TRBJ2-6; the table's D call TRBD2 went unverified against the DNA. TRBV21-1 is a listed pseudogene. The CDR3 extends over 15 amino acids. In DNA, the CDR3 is TGTGCCACGGAATACGGGGGGGCTGGAACCAACGTCCTGACTTTC. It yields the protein CATEYGGAGTNVLTF.

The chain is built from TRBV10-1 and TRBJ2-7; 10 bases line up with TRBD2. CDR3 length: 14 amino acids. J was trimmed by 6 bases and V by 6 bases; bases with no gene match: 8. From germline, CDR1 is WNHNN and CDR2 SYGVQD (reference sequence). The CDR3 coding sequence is TGCGCCAGCAGCCCTAGCGGGAGATACAGCGAGCAGTACTTC. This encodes CASSPSGRYSEQYF.

The chain's CDR3 is CASSQAGTSGRNEQFF. CDR3 DNA sequence: TGCGCCAGCAGCCAGGCCGGGACTAGCGGGAGGAATGAGCAGTTCTTC. This chain connects TRBV4-1 to TRBJ2-1; 15 bases are shared with TRBD2. The CDR3 loop spans 16 amino acids. CDR1 and CDR2 from the germline V gene are MGHRA and YSYEKL. V was clipped by 3 bases and J by 7 bases; unmatched bases: 4.

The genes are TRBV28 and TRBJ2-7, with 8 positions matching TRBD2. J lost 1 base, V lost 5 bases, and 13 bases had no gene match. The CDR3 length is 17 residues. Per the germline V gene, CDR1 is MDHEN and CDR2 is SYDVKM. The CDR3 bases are TGTGCCAGCAGTCCCGGCGGGGGGTATCACGAATCCTACGAGCAGTACTTC. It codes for CASSPGGGYHESYEQYF. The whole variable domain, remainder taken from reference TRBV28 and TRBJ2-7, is DVKVTQSSRYLVKRTGEKVFLECVQDMDHENMFWYRQDPGLGLRLIYFSYDVKMKEKGDIPEGYSVSREKKERFSLILESASTNQTSMYLCASSPGGGYHESYEQYFGPGTRLTVT.

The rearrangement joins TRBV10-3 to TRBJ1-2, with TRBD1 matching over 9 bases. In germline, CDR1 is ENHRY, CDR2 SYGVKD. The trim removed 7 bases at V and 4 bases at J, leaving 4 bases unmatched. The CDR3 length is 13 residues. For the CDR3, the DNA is TGTGCCATCACTGTGGACAGGGGCTATGGCTACACCTTC. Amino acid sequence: CAITVDRGYGYTF.

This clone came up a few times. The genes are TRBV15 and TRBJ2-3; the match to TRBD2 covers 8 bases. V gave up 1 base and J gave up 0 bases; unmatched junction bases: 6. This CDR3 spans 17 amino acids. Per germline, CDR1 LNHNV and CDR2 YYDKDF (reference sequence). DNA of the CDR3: TGTGCCACCAGCAGAGCGGGAGGGGGAAGTAGCACAGATACGCAGTATTTT. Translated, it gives CATSRAGGGSSTDTQYF.

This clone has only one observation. CDR3 region: CASSSRGGISGYEQYF. CDR3 nucleotides: TGTGCCAGCAGCTCCCGGGGGGGGATATCGGGGTACGAGCAGTACTTC. This chain links TRBV7-2 with TRBJ2-7, with 8 bases that match TRBD2. The CDR3 has 16 residues. Germline CDR1 reads SGHTA; CDR2 reads FQGNSA. Losses at the gene ends were 4 bases for V and 4 bases for J; bases not matched to a gene: 12.

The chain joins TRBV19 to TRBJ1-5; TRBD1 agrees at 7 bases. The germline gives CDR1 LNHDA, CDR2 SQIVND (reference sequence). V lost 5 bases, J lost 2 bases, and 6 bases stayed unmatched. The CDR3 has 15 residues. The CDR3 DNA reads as TGTGCCAGTAGTGGACACAGGGGAGGCAATCAGCCCCAGCATTTT. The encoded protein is CASSGHRGGNQPQHF.

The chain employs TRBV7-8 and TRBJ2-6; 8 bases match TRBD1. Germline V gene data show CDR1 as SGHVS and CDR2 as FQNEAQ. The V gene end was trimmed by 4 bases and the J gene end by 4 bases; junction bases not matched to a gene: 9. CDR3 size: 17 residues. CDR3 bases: TGTGCCAGCAGCTCCGGGACAGGAGTGGTGGGGGCCAACGTCCTGACTTTC. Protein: CASSSGTGVVGANVLTF.

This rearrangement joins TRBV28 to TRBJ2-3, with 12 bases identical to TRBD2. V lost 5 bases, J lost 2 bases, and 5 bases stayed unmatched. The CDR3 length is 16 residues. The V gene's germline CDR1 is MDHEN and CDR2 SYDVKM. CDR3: CASSAWTSGITDTQYF. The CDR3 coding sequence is TGTGCCAGCAGTGCCTGGACTAGCGGGATCACAGATACGCAGTATTTT.

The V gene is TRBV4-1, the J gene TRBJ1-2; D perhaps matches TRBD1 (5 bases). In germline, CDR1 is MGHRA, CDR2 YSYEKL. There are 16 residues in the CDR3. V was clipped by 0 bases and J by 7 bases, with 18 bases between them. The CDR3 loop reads CASSQDQEARAPGYTF. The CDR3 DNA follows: TGCGCCAGCAGCCAAGATCAAGAGGCCAGGGCCCCTGGCTACACCTTC.

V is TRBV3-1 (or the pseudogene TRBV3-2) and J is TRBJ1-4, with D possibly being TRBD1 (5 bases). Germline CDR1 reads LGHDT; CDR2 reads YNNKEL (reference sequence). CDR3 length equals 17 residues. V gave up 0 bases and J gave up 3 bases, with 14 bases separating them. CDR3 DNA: TGTGCCAGCAGCCAAGACGGTGGGGCTGGGTCTAATGAAAAACTGTTTTTT. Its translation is CASSQDGGAGSNEKLFF.

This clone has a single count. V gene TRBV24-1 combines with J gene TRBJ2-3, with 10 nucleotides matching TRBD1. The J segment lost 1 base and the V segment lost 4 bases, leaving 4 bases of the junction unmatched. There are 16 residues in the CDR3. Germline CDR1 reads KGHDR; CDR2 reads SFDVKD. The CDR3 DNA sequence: TGTGCCACCAGTGACCCTGGGACAGGGGGCACAGATACGCAGTATTTT. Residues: CATSDPGTGGTDTQYF.

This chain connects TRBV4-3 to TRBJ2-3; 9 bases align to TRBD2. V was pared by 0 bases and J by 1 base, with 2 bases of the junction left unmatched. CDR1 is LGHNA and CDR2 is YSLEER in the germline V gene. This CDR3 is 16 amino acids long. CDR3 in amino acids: CASSQEWTSGTDTQYF. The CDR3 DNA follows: TGCGCCAGCAGCCAAGAGTGGACTAGCGGCACAGATACGCAGTATTTT.

CDR3 in DNA: TGCGCCAGCAGTGAGACGGGACAGGGAAATTCACCCCTCCACTTT. Amino acid sequence: CASSETGQGNSPLHF. This chain links TRBV10-2 with TRBJ1-6; 9 bases are shared with TRBD1. The V segment lost 2 bases and the J segment 7 bases; nucleotides outside the gene matches: 3. CDR1 WSHSY and CDR2 SAAADI come from the germline V gene. The CDR3 extends over 15 amino acids.

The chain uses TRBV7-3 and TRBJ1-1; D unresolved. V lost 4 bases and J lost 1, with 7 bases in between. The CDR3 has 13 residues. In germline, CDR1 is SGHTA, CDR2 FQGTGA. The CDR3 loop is CASSSQWNTEAFF. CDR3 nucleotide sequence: TGTGCCAGCAGCTCCCAGTGGAACACTGAAGCTTTCTTT.

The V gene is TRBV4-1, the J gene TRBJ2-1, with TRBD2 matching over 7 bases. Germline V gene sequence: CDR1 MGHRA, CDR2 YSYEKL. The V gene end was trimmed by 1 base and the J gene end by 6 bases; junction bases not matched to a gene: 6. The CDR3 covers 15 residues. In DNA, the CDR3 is TGCGCCAGCAGCCAAGTTGGCGGGGGTTCCAATGAGCAGTTCTTC. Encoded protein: CASSQVGGGSNEQFF.

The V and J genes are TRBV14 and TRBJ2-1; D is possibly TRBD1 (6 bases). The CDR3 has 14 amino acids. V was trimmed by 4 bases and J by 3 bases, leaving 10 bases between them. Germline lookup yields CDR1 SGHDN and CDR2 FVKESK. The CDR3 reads CASSPRGNYNEQFF. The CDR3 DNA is TGTGCCAGCAGCCCGAGGGGGAACTACAATGAGCAGTTCTTC.

CDR3 region: CASSYGTDYYGYTF. Written as DNA, the CDR3 is TGTGCCAGCAGCTATGGGACGGACTATTATGGCTACACCTTC. J is TRBJ1-2 and V is TRBV7-9; D perhaps matches TRBD1 (5 bases). V shed 4 bases and J shed 5 bases, with 14 bases lying between them. This CDR3 region has 14 residues. The germline V gene has CDR1 SEHNR and CDR2 FQNEAQ (reference sequence).

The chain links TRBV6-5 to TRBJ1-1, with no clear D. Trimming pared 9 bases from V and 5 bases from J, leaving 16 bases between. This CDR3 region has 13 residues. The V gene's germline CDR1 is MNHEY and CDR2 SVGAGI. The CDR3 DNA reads TGTGCCAGTAAGAACTCACGGGAAACTGAAGCTTTCTTT. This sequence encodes CASKNSRETEAFF.

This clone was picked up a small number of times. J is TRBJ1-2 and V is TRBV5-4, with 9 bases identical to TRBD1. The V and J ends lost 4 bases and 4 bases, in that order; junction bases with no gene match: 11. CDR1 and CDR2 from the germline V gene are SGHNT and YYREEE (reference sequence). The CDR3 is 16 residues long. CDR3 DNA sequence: TGTGCCAGCAGCCTGCCCCCAGGGACAGGGTCCTATGGCTACACCTTC. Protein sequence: CASSLPPGTGSYGYTF.

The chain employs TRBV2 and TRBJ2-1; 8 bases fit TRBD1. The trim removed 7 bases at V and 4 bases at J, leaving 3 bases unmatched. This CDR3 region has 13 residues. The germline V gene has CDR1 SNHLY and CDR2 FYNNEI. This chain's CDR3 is CASTGDRYNEQFF. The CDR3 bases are TGTGCCAGCACCGGGGACAGGTACAATGAGCAGTTCTTC.

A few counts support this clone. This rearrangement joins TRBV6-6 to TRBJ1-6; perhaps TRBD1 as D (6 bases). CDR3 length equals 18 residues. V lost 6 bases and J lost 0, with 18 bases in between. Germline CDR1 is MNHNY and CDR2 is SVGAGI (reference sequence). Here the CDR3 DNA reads TGTGCCAGCAGCCGACAGGAAATTACGAGCTCCTATAATTCACCCCTCCACTTT. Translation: CASSRQEITSSYNSPLHF.

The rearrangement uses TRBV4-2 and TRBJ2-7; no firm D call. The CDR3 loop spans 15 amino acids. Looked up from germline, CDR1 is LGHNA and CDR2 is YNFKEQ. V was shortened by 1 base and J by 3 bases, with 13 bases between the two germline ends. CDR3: CASSQGAEGNYEQYF. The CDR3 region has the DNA TGTGCCAGCAGCCAAGGGGCCGAAGGCAACTACGAGCAGTACTTC.

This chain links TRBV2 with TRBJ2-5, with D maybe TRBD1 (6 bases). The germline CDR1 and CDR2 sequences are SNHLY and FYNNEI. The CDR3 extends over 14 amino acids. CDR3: CAGIQGYPGETQYF. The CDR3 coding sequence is TGTGCAGGGATACAGGGATATCCGGGGGAGACCCAGTACTTC.

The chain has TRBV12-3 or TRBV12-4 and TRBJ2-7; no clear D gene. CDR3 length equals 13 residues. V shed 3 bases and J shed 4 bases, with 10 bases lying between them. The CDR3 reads CASSFTRAYEQYF. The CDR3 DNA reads TGTGCCAGCAGTTTCACCCGAGCTTACGAGCAGTACTTC.

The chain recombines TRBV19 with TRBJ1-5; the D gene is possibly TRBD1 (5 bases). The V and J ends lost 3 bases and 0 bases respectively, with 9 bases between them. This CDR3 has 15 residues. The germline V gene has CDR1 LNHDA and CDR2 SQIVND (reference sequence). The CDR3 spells CASSILDSSNQPQHF. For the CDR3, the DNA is TGTGCCAGTAGTATCCTAGACAGTAGCAATCAGCCCCAGCATTTT.

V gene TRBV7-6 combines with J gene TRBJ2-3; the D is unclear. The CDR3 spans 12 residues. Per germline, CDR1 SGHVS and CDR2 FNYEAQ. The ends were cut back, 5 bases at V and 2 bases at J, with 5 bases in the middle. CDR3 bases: TGTGCCAGCAGCCTCCTCACAGATACGCAGTATTTT. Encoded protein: CASSLLTDTQYF.